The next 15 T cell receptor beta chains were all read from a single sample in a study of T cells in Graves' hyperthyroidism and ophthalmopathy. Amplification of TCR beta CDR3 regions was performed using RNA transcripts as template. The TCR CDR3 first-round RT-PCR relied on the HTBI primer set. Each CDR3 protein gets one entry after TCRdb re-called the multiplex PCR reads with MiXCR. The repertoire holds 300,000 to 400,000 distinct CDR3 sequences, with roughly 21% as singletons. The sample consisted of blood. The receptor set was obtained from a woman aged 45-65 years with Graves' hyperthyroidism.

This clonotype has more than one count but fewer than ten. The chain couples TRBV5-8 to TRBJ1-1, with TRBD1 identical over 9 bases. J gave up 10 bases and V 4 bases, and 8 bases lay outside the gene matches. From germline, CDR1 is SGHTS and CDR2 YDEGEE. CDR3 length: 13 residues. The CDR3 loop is CASSQDQDRGAFF. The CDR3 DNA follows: TGTGCCAGCAGCCAAGACCAGGACAGGGGAGCTTTCTTT. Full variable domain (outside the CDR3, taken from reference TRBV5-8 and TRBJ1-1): EAGVTQSPTHLIKTRGQQATLRCSPISGHTSVYWYQQALGLGLQFLLWYDEGEERNRGNFPPRFSGRQFPNYSSELNVNALELEDSALYLCASSQDQDRGAFFGQGTRLTVV.

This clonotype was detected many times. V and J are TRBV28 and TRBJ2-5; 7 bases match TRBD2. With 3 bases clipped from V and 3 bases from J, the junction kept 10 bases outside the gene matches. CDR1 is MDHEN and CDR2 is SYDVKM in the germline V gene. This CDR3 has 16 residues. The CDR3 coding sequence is TGTGCCAGCAGTTTCAAGTGGGGGGGTTGGGAAGAGACCCAGTACTTC. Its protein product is CASSFKWGGWEETQYF.

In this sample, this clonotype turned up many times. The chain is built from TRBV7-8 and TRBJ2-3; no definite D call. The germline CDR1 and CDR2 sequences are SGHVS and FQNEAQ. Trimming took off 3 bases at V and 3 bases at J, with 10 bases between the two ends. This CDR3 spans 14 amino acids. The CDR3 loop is CASSFRTSTDTQYF. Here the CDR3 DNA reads TGTGCCAGCAGCTTCCGGACCTCTACAGATACGCAGTATTTT.

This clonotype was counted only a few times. CDR3 amino acids: CASSLTGAQRETQYF. In DNA form, the CDR3 reads TGCGCCAGCAGCTTAACAGGGGCCCAGCGGGAGACCCAGTACTTC. V and J are TRBV5-1 and TRBJ2-5, with 7 bases matching TRBD1. J gave up 5 bases and V 2 bases, and 9 bases lay outside the gene matches. Germline-derived CDR1 and CDR2 are SGHRS and YFSETQ. The CDR3 covers 15 residues. Full variable domain (outside the CDR3, taken from reference TRBV5-1 and TRBJ2-5): KAGVTQTPRYLIKTRGQQVTLSCSPISGHRSVSWYQQTPGQGLQFLFEYFSETQRNKGNFPGRFSGRQFSNSRSEMNVSTLELGDSALYLCASSLTGAQRETQYFGPGTRLLVL.

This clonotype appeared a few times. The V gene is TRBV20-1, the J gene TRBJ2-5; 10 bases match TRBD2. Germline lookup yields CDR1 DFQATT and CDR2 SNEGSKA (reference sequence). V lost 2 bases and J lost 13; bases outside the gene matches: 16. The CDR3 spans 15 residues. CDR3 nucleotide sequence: TGCAGTGCTAGACCTAGCGGGAGCCTTGGAGAAGGGTTGTACTTC. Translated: CSARPSGSLGEGLYF.

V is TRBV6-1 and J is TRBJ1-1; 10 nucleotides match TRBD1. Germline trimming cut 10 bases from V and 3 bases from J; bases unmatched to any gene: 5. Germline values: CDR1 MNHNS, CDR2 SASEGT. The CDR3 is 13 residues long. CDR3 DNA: TGTGCCACTTCGGGGACAGGGGACACTGAAGCTTTCTTT. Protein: CATSGTGDTEAFF.

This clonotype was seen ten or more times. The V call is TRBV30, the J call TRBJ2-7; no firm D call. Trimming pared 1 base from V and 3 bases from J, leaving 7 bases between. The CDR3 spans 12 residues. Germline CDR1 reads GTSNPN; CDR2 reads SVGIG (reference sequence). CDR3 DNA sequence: TGTGCCTGGAGTGACACAAACTACGAGCAGTACTTC. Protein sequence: CAWSDTNYEQYF.

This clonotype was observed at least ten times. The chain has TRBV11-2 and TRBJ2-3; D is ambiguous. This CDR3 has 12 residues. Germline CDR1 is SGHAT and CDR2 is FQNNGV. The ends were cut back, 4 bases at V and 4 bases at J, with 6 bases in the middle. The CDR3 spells CASSSPADTQYF. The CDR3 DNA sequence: TGTGCCAGCAGCTCCCCGGCAGATACGCAGTATTTT.

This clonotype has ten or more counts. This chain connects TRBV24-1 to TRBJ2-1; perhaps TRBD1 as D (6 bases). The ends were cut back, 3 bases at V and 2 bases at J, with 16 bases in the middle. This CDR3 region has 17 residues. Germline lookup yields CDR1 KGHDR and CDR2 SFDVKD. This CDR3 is CATSDTLTGTTYNEQFF. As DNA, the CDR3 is TGTGCCACCAGTGATACTTTGACAGGTACCACCTACAATGAGCAGTTCTTC.

The CDR3: CSAPLQAADTQYF. The CDR3 bases are TGCAGTGCTCCCCTCCAGGCCGCAGATACGCAGTATTTT. V and J are TRBV20-1 and TRBJ2-3, with D unresolved. The CDR3 is made up of 13 amino acids. Trimming took 5 bases from V and 4 from J, leaving 13 bases between them. Germline CDR1 DFQATT, CDR2 SNEGSKA (reference sequence).

For the CDR3, the DNA is TGTGCCAGCAGCTTAATAGCAACGGCTAACTATGGCTACACCTTC. Its protein product is CASSLIATANYGYTF. The V and J genes are TRBV7-9 and TRBJ1-2; D uncertain. The CDR3 covers 15 residues. V lost 2 bases, J lost 0 bases, and 10 bases lay in between. Germline loops: CDR1 SEHNR, CDR2 FQNEAQ (reference sequence).

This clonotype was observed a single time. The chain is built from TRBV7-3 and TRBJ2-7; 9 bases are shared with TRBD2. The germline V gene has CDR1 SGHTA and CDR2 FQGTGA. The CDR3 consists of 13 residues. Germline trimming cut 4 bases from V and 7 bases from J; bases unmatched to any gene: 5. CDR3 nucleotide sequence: TGTGCCAGCAGCTACGCGGGGGGGAGAGAGCAGTACTTC. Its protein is CASSYAGGREQYF.

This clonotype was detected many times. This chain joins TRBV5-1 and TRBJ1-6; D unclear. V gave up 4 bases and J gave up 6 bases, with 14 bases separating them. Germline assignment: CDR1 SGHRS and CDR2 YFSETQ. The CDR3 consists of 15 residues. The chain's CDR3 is CASSLKGGGNSPLHF. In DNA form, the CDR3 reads TGCGCCAGCAGCCTAAAGGGAGGCGGTAATTCACCCCTCCACTTT.

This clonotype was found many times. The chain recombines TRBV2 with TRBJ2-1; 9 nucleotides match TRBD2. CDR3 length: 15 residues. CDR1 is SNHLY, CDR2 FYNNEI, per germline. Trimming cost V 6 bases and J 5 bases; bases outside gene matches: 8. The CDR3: CASSLKRGANNEQFF. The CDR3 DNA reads TGTGCCAGCAGCCTAAAGCGGGGGGCCAACAATGAGCAGTTCTTC.

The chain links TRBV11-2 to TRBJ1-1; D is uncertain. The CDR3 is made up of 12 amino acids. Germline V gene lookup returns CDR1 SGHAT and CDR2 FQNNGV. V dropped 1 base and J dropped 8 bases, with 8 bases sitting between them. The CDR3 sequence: CASSLAAAEAFF. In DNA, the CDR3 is TGTGCCAGCAGCTTAGCCGCAGCGGAAGCTTTCTTT.